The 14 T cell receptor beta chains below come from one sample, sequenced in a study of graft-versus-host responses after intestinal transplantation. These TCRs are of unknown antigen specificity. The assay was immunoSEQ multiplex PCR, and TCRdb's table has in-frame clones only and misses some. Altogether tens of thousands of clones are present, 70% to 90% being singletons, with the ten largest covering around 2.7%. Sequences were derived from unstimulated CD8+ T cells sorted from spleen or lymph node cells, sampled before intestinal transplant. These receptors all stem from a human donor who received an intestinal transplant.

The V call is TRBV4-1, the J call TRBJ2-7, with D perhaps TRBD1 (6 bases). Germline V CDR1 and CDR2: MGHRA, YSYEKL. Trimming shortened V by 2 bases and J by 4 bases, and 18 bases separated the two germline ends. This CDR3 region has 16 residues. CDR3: CASSQPTGPSVYEQYF. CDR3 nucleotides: TGCGCCAGCAGCCAACCGACAGGTCCCTCCGTATACGAGCAGTACTTC.

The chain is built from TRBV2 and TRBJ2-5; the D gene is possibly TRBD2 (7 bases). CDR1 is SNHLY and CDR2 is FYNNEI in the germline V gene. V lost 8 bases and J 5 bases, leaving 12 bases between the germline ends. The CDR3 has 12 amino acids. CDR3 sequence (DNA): TGTGCCAGCGAGGGGGGGCAGGAGACCCAGTACTTC. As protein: CASEGGQETQYF.

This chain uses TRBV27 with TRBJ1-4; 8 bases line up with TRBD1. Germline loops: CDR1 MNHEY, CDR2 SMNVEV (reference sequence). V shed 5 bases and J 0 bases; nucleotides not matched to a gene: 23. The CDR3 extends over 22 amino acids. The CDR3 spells CASSAKSPGQEETEPTNEKLFF. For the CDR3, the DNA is TGTGCCAGCAGTGCCAAATCGCCGGGACAGGAAGAGACCGAGCCAACTAATGAAAAACTGTTTTTT.

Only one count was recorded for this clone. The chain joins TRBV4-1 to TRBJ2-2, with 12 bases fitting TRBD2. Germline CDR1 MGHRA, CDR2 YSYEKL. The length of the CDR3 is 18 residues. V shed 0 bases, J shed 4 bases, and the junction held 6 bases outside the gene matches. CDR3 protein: CASSQEASGGAVTGELFF. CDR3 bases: TGCGCCAGCAGCCAAGAAGCTAGCGGGGGGGCTGTCACCGGGGAGCTGTTTTTT.

In nucleotides, the CDR3 is TGTGCCAGCTCCCACCCTGAATACCCAGATGGCTACACCTTC. It specifies CASSHPEYPDGYTF. The V gene is TRBV18, the J gene TRBJ1-2; D not resolved. The V gene lost 6 bases and the J gene lost 6 bases, with 17 bases spanning the gap. There are 14 residues in the CDR3. The germline gives CDR1 KGHSH, CDR2 LQKENI.

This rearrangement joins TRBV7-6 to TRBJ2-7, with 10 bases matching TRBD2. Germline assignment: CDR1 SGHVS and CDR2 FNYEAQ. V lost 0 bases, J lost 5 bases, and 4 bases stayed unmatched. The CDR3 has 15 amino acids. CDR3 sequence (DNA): TGTGCCAGCAGCTTAGCCCCCGGGACTAGCGACGAGCAGTACTTC. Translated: CASSLAPGTSDEQYF.

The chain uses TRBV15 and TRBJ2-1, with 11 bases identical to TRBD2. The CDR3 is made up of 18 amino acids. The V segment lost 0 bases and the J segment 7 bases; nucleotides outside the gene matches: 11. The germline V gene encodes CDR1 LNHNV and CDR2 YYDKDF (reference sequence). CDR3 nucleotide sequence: TGTGCCACCAGCAGAGAGGAAGGGACTAGCGGTCCGGGGAATGAGCAGTTCTTC. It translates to CATSREEGTSGPGNEQFF.

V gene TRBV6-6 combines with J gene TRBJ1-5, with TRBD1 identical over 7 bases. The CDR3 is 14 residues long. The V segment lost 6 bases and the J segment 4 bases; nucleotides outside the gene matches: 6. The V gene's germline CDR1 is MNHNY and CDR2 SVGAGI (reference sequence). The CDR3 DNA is TGTGCCAGCAGCTCCGGGACAGAAAATCAGCCCCAGCATTTT. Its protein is CASSSGTENQPQHF.

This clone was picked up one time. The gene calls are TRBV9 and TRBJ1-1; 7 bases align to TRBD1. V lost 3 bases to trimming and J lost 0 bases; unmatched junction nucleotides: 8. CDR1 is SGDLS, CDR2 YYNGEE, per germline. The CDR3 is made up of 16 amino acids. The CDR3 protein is CASSAYPTGMNTEAFF. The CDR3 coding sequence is TGTGCCAGCAGCGCCTACCCGACAGGGATGAACACTGAAGCTTTCTTT.

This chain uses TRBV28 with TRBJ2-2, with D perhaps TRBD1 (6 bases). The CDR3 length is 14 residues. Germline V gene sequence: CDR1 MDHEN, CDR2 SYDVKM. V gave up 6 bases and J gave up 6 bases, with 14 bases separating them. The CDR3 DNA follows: TGTGCCAGCAGAGCCGTCTCAGGGGCCGGGGAGCTGTTTTTT. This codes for CASRAVSGAGELFF.

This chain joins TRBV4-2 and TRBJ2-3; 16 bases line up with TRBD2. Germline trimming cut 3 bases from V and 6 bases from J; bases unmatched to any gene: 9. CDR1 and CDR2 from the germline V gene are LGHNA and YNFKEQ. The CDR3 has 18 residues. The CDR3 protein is CASSHLGTSGRARDTQYF. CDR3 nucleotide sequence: TGTGCCAGCAGCCACCTCGGGACTAGCGGGAGGGCAAGGGATACGCAGTATTTT.

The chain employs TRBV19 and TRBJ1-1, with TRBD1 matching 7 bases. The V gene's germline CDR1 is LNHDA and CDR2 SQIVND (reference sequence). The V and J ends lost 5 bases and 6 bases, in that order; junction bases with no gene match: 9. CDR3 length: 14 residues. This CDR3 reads CASSPRQGMPEAFF. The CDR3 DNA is TGTGCCAGTAGTCCTCGACAGGGAATGCCTGAAGCTTTCTTT.

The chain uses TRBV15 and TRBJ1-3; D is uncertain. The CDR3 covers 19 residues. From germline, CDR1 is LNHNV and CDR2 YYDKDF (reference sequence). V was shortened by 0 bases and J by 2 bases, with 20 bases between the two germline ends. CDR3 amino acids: CATSRDKSSWYGAGNTIYF. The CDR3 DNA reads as TGTGCCACCAGCAGAGATAAATCCTCCTGGTATGGAGCTGGAAACACCATATATTTT.

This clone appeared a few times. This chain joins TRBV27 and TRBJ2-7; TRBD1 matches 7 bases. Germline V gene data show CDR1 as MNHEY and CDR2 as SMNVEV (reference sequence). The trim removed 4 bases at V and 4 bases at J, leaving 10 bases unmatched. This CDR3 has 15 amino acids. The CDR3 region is CASSSNRGWKYEQYF. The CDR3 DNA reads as TGTGCCAGCAGTTCAAACAGGGGATGGAAATACGAGCAGTACTTC.